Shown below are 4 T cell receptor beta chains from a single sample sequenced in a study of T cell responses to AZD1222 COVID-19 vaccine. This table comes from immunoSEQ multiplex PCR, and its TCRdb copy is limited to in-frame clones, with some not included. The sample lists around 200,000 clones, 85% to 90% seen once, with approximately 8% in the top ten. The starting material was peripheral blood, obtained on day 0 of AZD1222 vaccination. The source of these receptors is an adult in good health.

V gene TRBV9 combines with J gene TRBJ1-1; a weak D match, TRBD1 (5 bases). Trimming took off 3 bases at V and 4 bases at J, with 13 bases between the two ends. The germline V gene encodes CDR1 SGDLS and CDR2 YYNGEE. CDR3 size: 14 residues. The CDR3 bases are TGTGCCAGCAGCGCCTCCGGGGCGGGCACTGAAGCTTTCTTT. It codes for CASSASGAGTEAFF. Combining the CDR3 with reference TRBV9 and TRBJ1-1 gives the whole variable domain DSGVTQTPKHLITATGQRVTLRCSPRSGDLSVYWYQQSLDQGLQFLIQYYNGEERAKGNILERFSAQQFPDLHSELNLSSLELGDSALYFCASSASGAGTEAFFGQGTRLTVV.

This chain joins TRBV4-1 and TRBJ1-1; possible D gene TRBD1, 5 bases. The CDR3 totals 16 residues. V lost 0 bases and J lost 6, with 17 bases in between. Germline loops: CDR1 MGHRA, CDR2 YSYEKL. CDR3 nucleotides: TGCGCCAGCAGCCAAGATGAAGGGGTACGCCGCGCTGAAGCTTTCTTT. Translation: CASSQDEGVRRAEAFF.

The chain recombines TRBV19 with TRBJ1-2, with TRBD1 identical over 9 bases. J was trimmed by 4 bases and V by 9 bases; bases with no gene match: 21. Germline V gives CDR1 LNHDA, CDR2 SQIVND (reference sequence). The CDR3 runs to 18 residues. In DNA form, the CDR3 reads TGTGCCAGCAAAGCCCCTCCGGGACAGGGACCTGAAAGCTATGGCTACACCTTC. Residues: CASKAPPGQGPESYGYTF.

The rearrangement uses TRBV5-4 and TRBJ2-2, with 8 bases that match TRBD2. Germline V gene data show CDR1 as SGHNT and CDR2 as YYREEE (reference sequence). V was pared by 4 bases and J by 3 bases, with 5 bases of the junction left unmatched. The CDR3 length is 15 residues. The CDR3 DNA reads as TGTGCCAGCAGCCCGGGGGGGGCGGACACCGGGGAGCTGTTTTTT. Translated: CASSPGGADTGELFF. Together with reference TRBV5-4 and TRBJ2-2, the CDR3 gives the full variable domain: ETGVTQSPTHLIKTRGQQVTLRCSSQSGHNTVSWYQQALGQGPQFIFQYYREEENGRGNFPPRFSGLQFPNYSSELNVNALELDDSALYLCASSPGGADTGELFFGEGSRLTVL.